This entry lists 25 T cell receptor beta chains sequenced from one sample in a study of T cells in localized non-small cell lung cancer. Sequenced by immunoSEQ multiplex PCR; TCRdb stores in-frame clones only, minus some. The data hold approximately 67,000 clones, with roughly 81% observed a single time. Sequencing used peripheral blood, obtained before any cancer treatment. These receptors originate from a female donor aged 60 or older with stage I lung adenocarcinoma.

The V and J genes are TRBV11-2 and TRBJ1-1; D is perhaps TRBD1 (5 bases). This CDR3 contains 16 residues. Trimming removed 6 bases from V and 6 bases from J, with 23 bases in between. Germline CDR1 reads SGHAT; CDR2 reads FQNNGV. The CDR3 coding sequence is TGTGCCAGCAGTAAATCCGGACAAGCCGGTATTCCTGAAGCTTTCTTT. Its translation: CASSKSGQAGIPEAFF.

This chain connects TRBV5-6 to TRBJ1-5, with a weak D call TRBD1 (6 bases). Trimming shortened V by 4 bases and J by 4 bases, and 15 bases separated the two germline ends. The CDR3 has 15 amino acids. Germline V gene data show CDR1 as SGHDT and CDR2 as YYEEEE. CDR3 nucleotide sequence: TGTGCCAGCAGCCTATCCCACAGGGTGAATCAGCCCCAGCATTTT. Translation gives CASSLSHRVNQPQHF.

V is TRBV5-1 and J is TRBJ2-7, with 7 positions matching TRBD1. CDR1 and CDR2 (germline): SGHRS, YFSETQ. This CDR3 comprises 13 residues. With V trimmed by 4 bases and J by 5 bases, 6 bases remained unmatched. The CDR3 loop is CASSADRAHEQYF. The CDR3, as DNA: TGCGCCAGCAGCGCAGACAGGGCCCACGAGCAGTACTTC.

This clone was counted between two and nine times. CDR3 loop: CASSREGLLNTGELFF. The DNA for the CDR3 is TGCGCCAGCAGCCGGGAGGGACTTCTGAACACCGGGGAGCTGTTTTTT. The chain recombines TRBV5-1 with TRBJ2-2; 8 bases are a match to TRBD2. The junction had 6 bases not matched to a gene; V was cut back by 4 bases and J by 1 base. From germline, CDR1 is SGHRS and CDR2 YFSETQ. CDR3 size: 16 residues.

The V call is TRBV7-8, the J call TRBJ1-4; D is unclear. Trimming removed 4 bases at V and 6 bases at J, with 15 bases between. The CDR3 spans 15 residues. Germline V CDR1 and CDR2: SGHVS, FQNEAQ. The CDR3 sequence is CASSSSSGFDEKLFF. DNA of the CDR3: TGTGCCAGCAGCTCCTCTTCTGGATTTGATGAAAAACTGTTTTTT.

In this sample, this clone turned up once. This chain uses TRBV2 with TRBJ1-5; D gene unclear. This CDR3 is built from 15 residues. Per the germline V gene, CDR1 is SNHLY and CDR2 is FYNNEI. V gave up 2 bases and J gave up 2 bases, with 10 bases separating them. The CDR3 here is CASSERWLGNQPQHF. As DNA, the CDR3 is TGTGCCAGCAGTGAAAGGTGGTTAGGCAATCAGCCCCAGCATTTT. The full variable domain, its missing parts supplied by reference TRBV2 and TRBJ1-5, is EPEVTQTPSHQVTQMGQEVILRCVPISNHLYFYWYRQILGQKVEFLVSFYNNEISEKSEIFDDQFSVERPDGSNFTLKIRSTKLEDSAMYFCASSERWLGNQPQHFGDGTRLSIL.

This chain connects TRBV5-6 to TRBJ1-3, with no clear D. The CDR3 length is 16 residues. The V gene's germline CDR1 is SGHDT and CDR2 YYEEEE. V gave up 3 bases and J gave up 0 bases, with 13 bases separating them. CDR3 nucleotide sequence: TGTGCCAGCAGCTCCTCTGGACTGCGCTCTGGAAACACCATATATTTT. Its protein product is CASSSSGLRSGNTIYF.

V is TRBV18 and J is TRBJ2-1; 7 bases line up with TRBD2. The germline CDR1 and CDR2 sequences are KGHSH and LQKENI. V shed 1 base, J shed 6 bases, and the junction held 18 bases outside the gene matches. The CDR3 spans 19 residues. The CDR3 DNA sequence: TGTGCCAGCTCACCACTAGGAGCCCAAGGGGCGGGAGTGGGCAATGAGCAGTTCTTC. Protein product: CASSPLGAQGAGVGNEQFF.

The genes are TRBV11-2 and TRBJ1-2, with 8 nucleotides matching TRBD1. This CDR3 is 16 amino acids long. After removal of 5 bases from V and 8 bases from J, the junction contained 16 bases not matched to a gene. Germline CDR1 is SGHAT and CDR2 is FQNNGV. CDR3 protein: CASSPLGIPGQGGYTF. The CDR3, as DNA: TGTGCCAGCAGCCCCCTAGGGATCCCCGGACAGGGAGGCTACACCTTC.

V usage is TRBV28 and J usage is TRBJ1-2; 12 bases line up with TRBD1. V was pared by 4 bases and J by 8 bases, with 11 bases of the junction left unmatched. Germline assignment: CDR1 MDHEN and CDR2 SYDVKM. This CDR3 is 16 amino acids long. CDR3 residues: CASSSGTGGASRGYTF. In DNA form, the CDR3 reads TGTGCCAGCAGTTCAGGGACAGGGGGCGCCTCGAGGGGCTACACCTTC.

This clone was counted many times. The chain couples TRBV19 to TRBJ2-1; D is ambiguous. V was shortened by 0 bases and J by 8 bases, with 5 bases between the two germline ends. This CDR3 is built from 12 residues. Germline CDR1 and CDR2: LNHDA and SQIVND (reference sequence). CDR3 nucleotides: TGTGCCAGTAGTATAGATTGGGATGAGCAGTTCTTC. Translated, it gives CASSIDWDEQFF.

V and J are TRBV16 and TRBJ1-2, with D possibly being TRBD1 (6 bases). The germline V gene encodes CDR1 KGHSY and CDR2 FQNENV. The length of the CDR3 is 14 residues. The V gene lost 4 bases and the J gene lost 4 bases, with 13 bases spanning the gap. The CDR3 loop reads CASSLHAGAYGYTF. CDR3 coding DNA: TGTGCCAGCAGCCTCCATGCAGGGGCCTATGGCTACACCTTC.

V is TRBV11-3 and J is TRBJ2-7; unclear D gene. The CDR3 loop spans 12 amino acids. The ends were cut back, 4 bases at V and 12 bases at J, with 16 bases in the middle. Germline values: CDR1 SGHNT, CDR2 YENEEA. Here the CDR3 reads CASSSQLNSLYF. DNA for the CDR3: TGTGCCAGCAGCTCCCAGCTCAATTCGCTGTACTTC.

The chain joins TRBV4-1 to TRBJ2-2; TRBD1 is a possible D gene (5 bases). V was shortened by 1 base and J by 1 base, with 13 bases between the two germline ends. CDR1 and CDR2 (germline): MGHRA, YSYEKL. This CDR3 is built from 17 residues. CDR3 coding DNA: TGCGCCAGCAGCCAAGGAAGGGGTAGAGTGAACACCGGGGAGCTGTTTTTT. Amino acids: CASSQGRGRVNTGELFF.

V and J are TRBV9 and TRBJ2-2; D might be TRBD2 (6 bases). Trimming cost V 3 bases and J 0 bases, with 12 bases left between them. There are 16 residues in the CDR3. Germline assignment: CDR1 SGDLS and CDR2 YYNGEE. The CDR3 coding sequence is TGTGCCAGCAGCGCAACCGGGACTGCGAACACCGGGGAGCTGTTTTTT. This encodes CASSATGTANTGELFF.

The chain combines TRBV20-1 with TRBJ2-3; D ambiguous. In germline, CDR1 is DFQATT, CDR2 SNEGSKA (reference sequence). Trimming pared 7 bases from V and 1 base from J, leaving 3 bases between. This CDR3 region has 10 residues. The CDR3 bases are TGCAGTGGGGGCACAGATACGCAGTATTTT. This gives the protein CSGGTDTQYF.

This chain joins TRBV7-9 and TRBJ1-6; D remains unclear. The CDR3 runs to 14 residues. From germline, CDR1 is SEHNR and CDR2 FQNEAQ (reference sequence). Trimming took off 5 bases at V and 7 bases at J, with 12 bases between the two ends. CDR3 in DNA: TGTGCCAGCAGCCTCAATGGGGAAAATTCACCCCTCCACTTT. Translation gives CASSLNGENSPLHF.

V gene TRBV27 combines with J gene TRBJ1-6, with TRBD1 identical over 8 bases. CDR1 is MNHEY and CDR2 is SMNVEV in the germline V gene (reference sequence). V was clipped by 5 bases and J by 7 bases; unmatched bases: 10. The CDR3 runs 16 residues. The CDR3 here is CASSPGDRGHNSPLHF. CDR3 DNA: TGTGCCAGCAGTCCGGGAGACAGGGGACACAATTCACCCCTCCACTTT.

In this sample, this clone turned up once. The J gene is TRBJ1-5, the V gene TRBV11-2; tentative D call: TRBD1 (5 bases). V gave up 2 bases and J gave up 4 bases, with 6 bases separating them. The V gene's germline CDR1 is SGHAT and CDR2 FQNNGV. The CDR3 runs 13 residues. CDR3: CASSLNRNQPQHF. The CDR3 nucleotides are TGTGCCAGCAGCTTAAACAGGAATCAGCCCCAGCATTTT.

V usage is TRBV2 and J usage is TRBJ2-7; maybe TRBD1 (6 bases). There are 14 residues in the CDR3. Per germline, CDR1 SNHLY and CDR2 FYNNEI. V shed 1 base and J shed 2 bases, with 9 bases lying between them. The CDR3: CASSEDRATYEQYF. The DNA for the CDR3 is TGTGCCAGCAGTGAAGACAGGGCCACCTACGAGCAGTACTTC.

The chain joins TRBV29-1 to TRBJ2-1; D not resolved. Germline V gene sequence: CDR1 SQVTM, CDR2 ANQGSEA. The CDR3 has 11 amino acids. Trimming shortened V by 1 base and J by 9 bases, and 7 bases separated the two germline ends. CDR3 loop: CSVEVPVEQFF. CDR3 coding DNA: TGCAGCGTTGAAGTCCCTGTTGAGCAGTTCTTC.

This clone appeared a few times. The V gene is TRBV30, the J gene TRBJ2-7, with TRBD2 matching 7 bases. The CDR3 totals 14 residues. The ends lost 3 bases at V and 11 bases at J; junction bases unmatched: 16. Germline CDR1 is GTSNPN and CDR2 is SVGIG (reference sequence). CDR3 nucleotides: TGTGCCTGGAGGTTTCGGGGGAGGGCTTCGACAAAGTACTTC. Its translation: CAWRFRGRASTKYF.

V usage is TRBV5-5 and J usage is TRBJ2-6; D is uncertain. The germline gives CDR1 SGHKS, CDR2 YYEKEE (reference sequence). The CDR3 spans 17 residues. V lost 7 bases to trimming and J lost 5 bases, with 22 bases between them. The CDR3 coding sequence is TGTGCCAGCCGACCCCCTGTCGCACAAAGTCGGGCCAACGTCCTGACTTTC. Protein sequence: CASRPPVAQSRANVLTF. Full variable domain (remainder filled in from reference TRBV5-5 and TRBJ2-6): DAGVTQSPTHLIKTRGQQVTLRCSPISGHKSVSWYQQVLGQGPQFIFQYYEKEERGRGNFPDRFSARQFPNYSSELNVNALLLGDSALYLCASRPPVAQSRANVLTFGAGSRLTVL.

The chain joins TRBV6-1 to TRBJ1-1, with no clear D. V lost 6 bases to trimming and J lost 1 base, with 12 bases between them. The CDR3 extends over 14 amino acids. Germline CDR1 reads MNHNS; CDR2 reads SASEGT. CDR3 DNA: TGTGCCAGCAGAGCACGGCAAGCGAACACTGAAGCTTTCTTT. This translates into CASRARQANTEAFF.

The genes are TRBV30 and TRBJ2-5; the match to TRBD2 covers 10 bases. Germline V gene lookup returns CDR1 GTSNPN and CDR2 SVGIG (reference sequence). CDR3 size: 17 residues. The J segment lost 3 bases and the V segment lost 2 bases, leaving 12 bases of the junction unmatched. CDR3 sequence (DNA): TGTGCCTGGAGTCCAATGCCGACTAGCGGGTGGAAAGAGACCCAGTACTTC. Translating it yields CAWSPMPTSGWKETQYF.